The entry below gives a single TCR beta chain sequence along with its context. Its antigen remains unidentified. No base quality information exists; no much larger clone differs at one position. The data are from a study of T cells in Graves' hyperthyroidism and ophthalmopathy (dated by TCRdb to between 2018 and 2021). For the study in its entirety: Peripheral blood samples were taken at initial diagnosis, before any treatment was given. After sampling, hyperthyroidism patients received methimazole starting at 30 mg daily, and ophthalmopathy patients received high-dose intravenous methylprednisolone. Prospective prediction of ophthalmopathy was tested in an independent validation cohort of fewer than 20 hyperthyroidism patients and some 17 patients who later progressed to ophthalmopathy. The paper describes TCR Vbeta CDR3 sequencing of some 130 peripheral blood samples, made up of 40 to 45 ophthalmopathy patients, 70 to 80 hyperthyroidism patients and some 17 progressor patients. To identify distinguishing TCR V-J signatures, a discovery cohort of about a hundred patients was used, comprising 40 to 45 with Graves' ophthalmopathy and 57 with stable Graves' hyperthyroidism. The roughly 100 discovery patients were randomly split 7:3 into training and test sets. The study also compared thyroid tissue and blood T-cell repertoires from about six Graves' hyperthyroidism patients. Broader findings and caveats from the paper: Most expanded thyroid clonotypes (frequency above 0.001) were also found in blood, which suggests that blood repertoires may mirror thyroid immune responses. Ophthalmopathy was separated from stable hyperthyroidism by a 13 V-J signature model, with about 88% sensitivity and roughly 81% specificity obtained in cross-validation and 80%/75% obtained in testing. During validation, the model predicted progression to ophthalmopathy a median of around 7 months ahead of onset, with approximately 70% sensitivity and 72% to 85% specificity. No statistical method was used to fix the sample size in advance, and group allocation was not hidden from the investigators.

Amplification of TCR beta CDR3 regions was carried out from RNA transcripts. The TCR CDR3 was subjected to a first round of RT-PCR using the HTBI primer set and the Qiagen OneStep RT-PCR kit. The libraries were constructed in a second round of multiplex PCR and then size-selected and purified. Sequencing of the libraries was done on an Illumina HiSeq2000 using paired-end 100 bp reads. The published analysis was carried out like this. Raw data were processed with SOAPnuke, discarding reads with adapters, uncalled bases, mean Phred below 15, or no exact constant-primer or identifier match. High-quality paired reads were merged with COPE v1.2.5, and unique nucleotide sequences were defined as clonotypes. MiTCR v1.1 was used to align clonotypes to the IMGT TRBV, TRBD and TRBJ reference segments. The analysis included only V-J combinations with a frequency above 0.0001, which together covered around 99% of the repertoires. The TCS score was defined as F50 (clonal expansion) divided by E x V (chaos), with BLOSUM62-based TCRdist calculated between CDR3 peptides within each V-J. Welch's t-statistics and random forest reduced around 510 V-J features to fewer than 15, which were used in a naive Bayes classifier (R e1071). The similarity between thyroid and blood repertoires was quantified using the Morisita-Horn index. In TCRdb, the public reads were trimmed at Q25 with fastp and aligned with MiXCR, with productive beta chains retained. Rows are unified per CDR3 protein, each entry keeping the most common DNA and genes. The V and J calls follow TCRdb's processing rather than the paper's. For this sample the table gives almost 35,000 distinct CDR3 sequences, of which around 53% were detected only once. The ten largest make up roughly 25% of the sample.

Ophthalmopathy patients had moderately to severely active disease, with a Clinical Activity Score of 3 or more, a NOSPECS grade of 4 or more, and a disease duration of less than 3 months. Any patient with an uncontrolled infection, another autoimmune disease, pregnancy or lactation was excluded. Diagnoses were established on the basis of clinical symptoms, serum thyroxine and TRAb, thyroid ultrasound, and orbital computed tomography. PBMCs were isolated from about 9.2 ml of fresh peripheral blood by Ficoll-Paque density gradient centrifugation. Total RNA was extracted with Trizol reagent, and quality was checked on an Agilent 2100 Bioanalyzer. The germline V gene specifies ENHRY as CDR1 and SYGVKD as CDR2. The germline V end is reduced by 4 bases and the J end by 6 bases; junction bases left unmatched: 3. There are 16 amino acids in the CDR3, from cysteine to phenylalanine inclusive. Only CDR3 DNA remains: 48 bases, in frame from the first base.

The sequencing input was blood. The rearranged segments are TRBV10-3 and TRBJ2-1, with 16 middle bases fitting TRBD2. The sequence came from a woman aged 40 to 50 with Graves' ophthalmopathy. The bases are TGTGCCATCAGTGCCGGGACTAGCGGGAGGGGCAATGAGCAGTTCTTC. Translated, it gives CAISAGTSGRGNEQFF.